This T cell receptor beta chain was found in a study of T cell responses to AZD1222 COVID-19 vaccine (dated by TCRdb to about 2021). The study in broad terms: AZD1222 recipients given second doses at about 4 weeks or at about 12 weeks were pooled, since spike-specific TCR depth and breadth were not found to differ between the two schedules. A total of about 250 trial participants underwent TCR sequencing, of whom some 200 had received two doses of AZD1222 and 26 had received two doses of the MenACWY control vaccine. Trial participants were enrolled into age subgroups of 18-55, 56-69 and 70-plus years, which contained approximately 150, 28 and 58 TCR-sequenced participants, respectively. The paper's findings and limits, for the study overall: Reportedly, almost half of the unique spike-specific TCRs recognized epitopes lying outside the regions that are mutated in the B.1.351 and B.1.1.7 variants. Conclusions about previously exposed vaccinees are limited, since just five or six AZD1222 recipients were seropositive for SARS-CoV-2 at baseline. Because no samples from the day 14 peak response were available, repertoires could be characterized only after the peak T cell response. In the small 56-69-year group, the increase in depth fell short of significance, most likely because of low power. Participants were mostly white British and included more females than males, and it was suggested by the authors that clonal diversity may have been underestimated. After two AZD1222 doses, spike-specific TCR breadth and depth were significantly higher than at day 0 and than in MenACWY recipients. Vaccine-associated CD4 TCRs spanned the whole spike protein, with dominant responses in regions 160-218 and 743-854.

V is reduced by 1 base and J by 0 bases, leaving a spacing of 7 bases between them. The CDR3 covers 14 residues, taking in both the cysteine and the phenylalanine. CDR3 DNA only is kept here, 42 bases in frame from base 1. CDR1 is given as SGHVS and CDR2 as FQNEAQ, both from the germline V gene. The time point label, as the study defines it: baseline before first vaccination. The vaccinee samples were drawn from two UK trials, COV001 and COV002, one of which was a single-blind randomized controlled phase 2/3 trial testing AZD1222 (ChAdOx1 nCoV-19) in healthy adults. For TCRbeta chain sequencing, PBMC samples from trial participants were taken at day 0 and at day 28 after the second dose. The CDR3 regions of human TCRbeta chains were subjected to immunosequencing. In the source study's methods: TCRs in the repertoires were matched against a reference library of SARS-CoV-2-specific TCRs that had been generated with the MIRA antigen-specificity platform. Breadth meant the fraction of unique TCRs that were SARS-CoV-2-associated, whereas depth meant the fraction of total T cells that were SARS-CoV-2-associated. Using the MIRA data, each spike-specific TCR was assigned both to the spike region to which the TCR was reactive and to a CD4 or CD8 class. Log10-transformed breadth and depth values were compared by one-way ANOVA with Sidak's multiple comparisons tests. The table comes from immuneACCESS by way of TCRdb, which keeps in-frame sequences with V and J called. Part of the clones is missing from these tables; in studies checked, under half for an unresolved V gene and the rest for unknown reasons. The D gene and trimming were derived from the DNA, and the V and J assignments and clone size from that table. The sample contains 95,000 to 150,000 clones, around 87% of them found a single time. The ten largest clonotypes hold roughly a tenth of the sample.

Of note for this clone: The target of this receptor is not known. Base qualities are missing; no much larger clone stands one base away.

This material consisted of peripheral blood, taken on day 0 of AZD1222 vaccination. The sequence is built from TRBV7-8 and TRBJ2-7; the D gene lacks a confident call. The TCR sequence derives from an adult in good health. The nucleotide sequence is TGTGCCAGCAGCTTAGGGATGGCCTCCTACGAGCAGTACTTC. This is translated as CASSLGMASYEQYF.